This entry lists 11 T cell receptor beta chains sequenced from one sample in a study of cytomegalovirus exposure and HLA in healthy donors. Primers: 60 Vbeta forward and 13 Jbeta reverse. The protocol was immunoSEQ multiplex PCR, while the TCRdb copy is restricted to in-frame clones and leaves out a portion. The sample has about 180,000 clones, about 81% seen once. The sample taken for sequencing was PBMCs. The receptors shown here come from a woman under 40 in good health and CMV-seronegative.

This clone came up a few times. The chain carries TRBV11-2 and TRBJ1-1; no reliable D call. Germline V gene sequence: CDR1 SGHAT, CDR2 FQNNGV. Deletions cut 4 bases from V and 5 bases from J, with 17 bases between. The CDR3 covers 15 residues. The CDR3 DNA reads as TGTGCCAGCAGCTCGGGAGACGGGCGTGGGACTGAAGCTTTCTTT. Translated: CASSSGDGRGTEAFF.

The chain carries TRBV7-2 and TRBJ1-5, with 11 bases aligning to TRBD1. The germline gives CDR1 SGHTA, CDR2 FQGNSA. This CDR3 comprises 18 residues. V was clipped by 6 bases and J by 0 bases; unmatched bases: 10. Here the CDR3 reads CASRLGTGGFTSNQPQHF. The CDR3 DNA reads TGTGCCAGCAGATTGGGGACAGGGGGGTTCACTAGCAATCAGCCCCAGCATTTT.

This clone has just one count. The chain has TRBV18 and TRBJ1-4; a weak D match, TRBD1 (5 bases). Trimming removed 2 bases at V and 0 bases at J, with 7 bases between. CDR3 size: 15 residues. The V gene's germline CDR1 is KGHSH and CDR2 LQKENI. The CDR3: CASSPRQTTNEKLFF. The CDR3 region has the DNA TGTGCCAGCTCACCAAGACAGACAACTAATGAAAAACTGTTTTTT. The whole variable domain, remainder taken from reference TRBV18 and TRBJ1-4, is NAGVMQNPRHLVRRRGQEARLRCSPMKGHSHVYWYRQLPEEGLKFMVYLQKENIIDESGMPKERFSAEFPKEGPSILRIQQVVRGDSAAYFCASSPRQTTNEKLFFGSGTQLSVL.

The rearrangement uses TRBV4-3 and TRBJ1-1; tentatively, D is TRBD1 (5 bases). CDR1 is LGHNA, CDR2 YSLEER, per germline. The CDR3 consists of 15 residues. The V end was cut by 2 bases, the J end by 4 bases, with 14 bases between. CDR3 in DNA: TGCGCCAGCAGCCAACAATCAGGGTCGAGCACTGAAGCTTTCTTT. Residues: CASSQQSGSSTEAFF.

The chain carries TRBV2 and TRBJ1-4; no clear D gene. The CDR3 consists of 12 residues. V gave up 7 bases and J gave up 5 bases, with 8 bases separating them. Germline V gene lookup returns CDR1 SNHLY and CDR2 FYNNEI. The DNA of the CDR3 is TGTGCCAGCAATACGGGGAATGAAAAACTGTTTTTT. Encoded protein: CASNTGNEKLFF.

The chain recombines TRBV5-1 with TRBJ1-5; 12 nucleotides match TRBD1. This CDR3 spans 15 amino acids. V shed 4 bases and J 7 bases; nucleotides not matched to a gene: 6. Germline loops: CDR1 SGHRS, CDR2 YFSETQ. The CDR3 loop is CASSPGGTGGQPQHF. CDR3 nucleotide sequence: TGCGCCAGCAGCCCCGGAGGGACAGGGGGCCAGCCCCAGCATTTT.

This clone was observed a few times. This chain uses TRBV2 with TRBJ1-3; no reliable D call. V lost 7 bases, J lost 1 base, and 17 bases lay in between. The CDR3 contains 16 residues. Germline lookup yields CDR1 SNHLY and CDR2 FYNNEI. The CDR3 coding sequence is TGTGCCAGCATTTACTACGACGGGGAATCTGGAAACACCATATATTTT. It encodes CASIYYDGESGNTIYF.

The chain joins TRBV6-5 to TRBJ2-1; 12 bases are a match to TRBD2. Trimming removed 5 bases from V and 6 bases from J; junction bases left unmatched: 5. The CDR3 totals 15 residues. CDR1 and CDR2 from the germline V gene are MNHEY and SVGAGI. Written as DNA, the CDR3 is TGTGCCAGCAGTCCCGGACTAGCGGGACCCAATGAGCAGTTCTTC. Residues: CASSPGLAGPNEQFF.

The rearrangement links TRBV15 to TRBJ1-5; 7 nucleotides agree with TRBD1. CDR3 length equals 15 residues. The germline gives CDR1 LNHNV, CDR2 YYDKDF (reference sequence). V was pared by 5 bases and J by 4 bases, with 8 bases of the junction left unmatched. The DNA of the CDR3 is TGTGCCACCAGCGGGCGGGACAGCCTTAATCAGCCCCAGCATTTT. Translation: CATSGRDSLNQPQHF. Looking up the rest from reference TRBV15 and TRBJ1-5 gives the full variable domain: DAMVIQNPRYQVTQFGKPVTLSCSQTLNHNVMYWYQQKSSQAPKLLFHYYDKDFNNEADTPDNFQSRRPNTSFCFLDIRSPGLGDTAMYLCATSGRDSLNQPQHFGDGTRLSIL.

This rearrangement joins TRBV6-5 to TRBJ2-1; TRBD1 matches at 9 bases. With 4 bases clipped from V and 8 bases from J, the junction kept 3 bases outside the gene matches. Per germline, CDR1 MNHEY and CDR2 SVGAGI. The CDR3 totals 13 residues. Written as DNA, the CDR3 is TGTGCCAGCAGTTTGGACAGGGGACATGAGCAGTTCTTC. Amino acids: CASSLDRGHEQFF.

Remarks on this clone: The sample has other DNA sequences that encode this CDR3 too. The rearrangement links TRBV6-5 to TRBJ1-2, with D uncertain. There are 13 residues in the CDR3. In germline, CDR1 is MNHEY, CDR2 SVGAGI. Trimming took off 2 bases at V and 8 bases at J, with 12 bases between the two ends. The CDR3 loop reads CASSYETRGGYTF. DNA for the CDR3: TGTGCCAGCAGTTACGAGACCAGAGGAGGCTACACCTTC.